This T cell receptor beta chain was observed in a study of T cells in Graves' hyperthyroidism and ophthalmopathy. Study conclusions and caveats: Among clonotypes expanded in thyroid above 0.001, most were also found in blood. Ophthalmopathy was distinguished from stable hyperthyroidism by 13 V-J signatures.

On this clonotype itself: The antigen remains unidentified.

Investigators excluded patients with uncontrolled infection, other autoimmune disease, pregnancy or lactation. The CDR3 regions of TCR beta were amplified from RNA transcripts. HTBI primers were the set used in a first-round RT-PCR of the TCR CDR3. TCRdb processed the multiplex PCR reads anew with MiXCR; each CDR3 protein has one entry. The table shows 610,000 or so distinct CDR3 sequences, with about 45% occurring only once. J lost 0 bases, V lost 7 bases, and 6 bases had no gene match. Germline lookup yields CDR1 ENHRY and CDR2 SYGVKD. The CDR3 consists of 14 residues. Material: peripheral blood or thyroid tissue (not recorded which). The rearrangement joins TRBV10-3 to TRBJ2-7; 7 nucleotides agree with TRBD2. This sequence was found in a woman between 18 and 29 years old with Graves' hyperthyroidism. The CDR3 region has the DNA TGTGCCATCACAGCGGGAACCAGCTCCTACGAGCAGTACTTC. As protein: CAITAGTSSYEQYF.